The present entry profiles one TCR beta chain with its context. Its antigen is currently unknown. The source of the sample is a study of CD8 T cells in Susac syndrome. Reverse transcription of 0.5 to 1 ug RNA was performed with random hexamers. Amplification of the TCR beta CDR3 was carried out by immunoSEQ multiplex PCR, which spanned a total of 54 Vbeta and 13 Jbeta segments. TCRdb redid the calling of the immunoSEQ multiplex PCR reads with MiXCR, one entry per CDR3 protein. The sample carries about 210,000 distinct CDR3 sequences, approximately 95% recorded once. Sequencing of TCR beta was carried out in blood CD8+ and CD4+ T cells. The authors negatively isolated CD8+ and CD4+ T cells and FACS-enriched TEMRA cells. This CDR3 region has 18 residues. In germline, CDR1 is LNHNV, CDR2 YYDKDF (reference sequence). Trimming removed 1 base at V and 4 bases at J, with 22 bases between. The study's findings and limits: The relatively small number of individuals in the TCR sequencing and HLA analysis was acknowledged by the study.

The receptor was isolated from a human donor with multiple sclerosis. The material sequenced was CD4+ T cells from PBMCs. The chain combines TRBV15 with TRBJ1-2; the D gene is possibly TRBD1 (5 bases). DNA of the CDR3: TGTGCCACCAGCAGAGGTGGGGACCCAAAGCCTCCATTCTATGGCTACACCTTC. It codes for CATSRGGDPKPPFYGYTF.